Listed below are T cell receptor beta chains from one sample, sequenced in a study of blood T cell repertoires in COVID-19. Assay used: immunoSEQ multiplex PCR; TCRdb lists only in-frame clones, some missing. Here the sample spans 180,000 or so clones, about 86% being singletons. Sequences were obtained from peripheral blood. These receptors all stem from an older woman with COVID-19, enrolled during active disease. Each CDR3 is given with its conserved first and last residue. The D gene is left open where the match is weak. Some rows have no size entry. The others give once, few or many, or a class for an expanded clone.

clone_size j_call v_call d_call cdr3_nt cdr3_aa
few TRBJ2-7 TRBV14 TRBD1 TGTGCCAGCAGTCGGACAGGGGGACGGACCTACGAGCAGTACTTC CASSRTGGRTYEQYF
- TRBJ1-6 TRBV18 TRBD1 TGTGCCAGCTCCTCGGACAGGGGTTCACCCCTCCACTTT CASSSDRGSPLHF
- TRBJ2-3 TRBV6-2/TRBV6-3 TRBD2 TGTGCCAGCAGCCCTTTTGGGGAGGGGCAGTATTTT CASSPFGEGQYF
- TRBJ2-2 TRBV19 TRBD1 TGTGCCAGTAGTATAGGACAGGGTCTAGCCGGGGAGCTGTTTTTT CASSIGQGLAGELFF
once TRBJ1-2 TRBV7-2 TRBD1 TGTGCCAGCAGCGACCCGGGACAGCTCTATGGCTACACCTTC CASSDPGQLYGYTF
few TRBJ2-7 TRBV5-1 - TGCGCCAGCAGCTTGGTAATGGGCCGTAGCGAGCAGTACTTC CASSLVMGRSEQYF
- TRBJ1-3 TRBV9 TRBD1 TGTGCCAGCAGCGTAACCGACAGGGTGGGAAACACCATATATTTT CASSVTDRVGNTIYF
- TRBJ2-1 TRBV10-2 - TGCGCCAGCAGAGACAGGGTGGGGGGTACCAATGAGCAGTTCTTC CASRDRVGGTNEQFF
- TRBJ2-5 TRBV7-3 TRBD1 TGTGCCAGCAGCTTAATGAGGACAGGCCCCGAGACCCAGTACTTC CASSLMRTGPETQYF
- TRBJ2-3 TRBV11-3 TRBD2 TGTGCCAGCAGCGATCGACTAGCGGGAGCAACAGATACGCAGTATTTT CASSDRLAGATDTQYF
- TRBJ2-7 TRBV20-1 TRBD2 TGCAGTGCTAGTGGCGGGAGTCTAGGAGAGCAGTACTTC CSASGGSLGEQYF
- TRBJ2-6 TRBV5-1 - TGCGCCAGCAGCTTGCTAAGACAGACTGGGGCCAACGTCCTGACTTTC CASSLLRQTGANVLTF
- TRBJ2-7 TRBV2 - TGTGCCAGCAACGAGGTCAGGGGCCACGAGCAGTACTTC CASNEVRGHEQYF
- TRBJ1-3 TRBV28 - TGTGCCAGCAGTTTACCCACCGAGTCGCTCAGGGTGGAAAACACCATATATTTT CASSLPTESLRVENTIYF
- TRBJ2-1 TRBV30 - TGTGCCTGGAAGACTTTAAGCTCCTACAATGAGCAGTTCTTC CAWKTLSSYNEQFF
- TRBJ1-1 TRBV12-3/TRBV12-4 TRBD1 TGTGCCAGCAGCGACAGGGGTTGGGCTGAAGCTTTCTTT CASSDRGWAEAFF
- TRBJ1-5 TRBV6-5 - TGTGCCAGCAGTTCTCAGGGAAATCAGCCCCAGCATTTT CASSSQGNQPQHF
- TRBJ1-4 TRBV25-1 - TGTGCCAGCAGTGAGTTCCGAACTAATGAAAAACTGTTTTTT CASSEFRTNEKLFF
- TRBJ1-1 TRBV19 - TGTGCCAGTAGTATGCACAGAGGGGAGGGGACTGAAGCTTTCTTT CASSMHRGEGTEAFF
- TRBJ2-7 TRBV19 TRBD1 TGTGCCAGTAGTATTGTGGGACAGGGGAATGGCGAGCAGTACTTC CASSIVGQGNGEQYF
few TRBJ2-1 TRBV6-4 TRBD1 TGTGCCAGCAGCCTCGACAGGGGAAGACACAATGAGCAGTTCTTC CASSLDRGRHNEQFF
- TRBJ2-1 TRBV29-1 TRBD2 TGCAGCGCGGTGGCGGGAGGCAACAATGAGCAGTTCTTC CSAVAGGNNEQFF
- TRBJ2-1 TRBV9 TRBD2 TGTGCCAGCAGGCCCCTAGCGGGAAAGGAGGTGAATGAGCAGTTCTTC CASRPLAGKEVNEQFF
once TRBJ2-5 TRBV10-3 TRBD2 TGTGCCATCAGTGCTCAGCGGGAGGGAAGGGAGACCCAGTACTTC CAISAQREGRETQYF
once TRBJ2-2 TRBV7-8 TRBD2 TGTGCCAGCAGCTCGGGGAGGGGAGTGACCGGGGAGCTGTTTTTT CASSSGRGVTGELFF
- TRBJ2-1 TRBV2 TRBD2 TGTGCCAGCAATCCGGGACTAGCGTACAATGAGCAGTTCTTC CASNPGLAYNEQFF
- TRBJ2-1 TRBV7-6 TRBD2 TGTGCCAGCAGCCCTACTAGCGGGGGCTTATCCTACAATGAGCAGTTCTTC CASSPTSGGLSYNEQFF
- TRBJ2-1 TRBV5-1 TRBD2 TGCGCCAGCAGCTCAAGGACTAGCGGGAACTACAATGAGCAGTTCTTC CASSSRTSGNYNEQFF
once TRBJ2-7 TRBV19 - TGTGCCAGTAGCAATCTCAAAGGAGGGGGCACCTACGAGCAGTACTTC CASSNLKGGGTYEQYF
- TRBJ2-3 TRBV19 TRBD2 TGTGCCAGTCTAGGGGGTAACAGCGGGGGCTCCGCAGATACGCAGTATTTT CASLGGNSGGSADTQYF
- TRBJ1-6 TRBV28 - TGTGCCAGCAGTTTCCGACAGATGGCTTATAATTCACCCCTCCACTTT CASSFRQMAYNSPLHF
- TRBJ1-5 TRBV4-3 TRBD1 TGCGCCAGCAGCCAAGATAGGCAGGGGGATCAGCCCCAGCATTTT CASSQDRQGDQPQHF
- TRBJ2-7 TRBV27 TRBD1 TGTGCCAGCAGTCCCCCTAACGCAGGGGGCTCGGGTGAGCAGTACTTC CASSPPNAGGSGEQYF
few TRBJ2-7 TRBV27 - TGTGCCAGCAGTTTATCACAGGAGATAGCCTACGAGCAGTACTTC CASSLSQEIAYEQYF
- TRBJ2-5 TRBV14 - TGTGCCAGCAGCCAAGAAATCCAGGAGACCCAGTACTTC CASSQEIQETQYF
- TRBJ2-7 TRBV6-5 TRBD1 TGTGCCAGCAGGTTGGGACAGGGAACCTACGAGCAGTACTTC CASRLGQGTYEQYF
- TRBJ2-7 TRBV3-1/TRBV3-2 - TGTGCCAGCAGCCAAGAGTTCCGTAGCTCCTACGAGCAGTACTTC CASSQEFRSSYEQYF
- TRBJ1-5 TRBV2 TRBD1 TGTGCCAGCGCGGGACAGTTGAATCAGCCCCAGCATTTT CASAGQLNQPQHF
- TRBJ2-5 TRBV30 TRBD1 TGTGCCTGGAGAGGTAGGGGGCTATACGAGACCCAGTACTTC CAWRGRGLYETQYF
- TRBJ1-2 TRBV5-1 - TGCGCCAGCAGCACGGACATCAATGGCTACACCTTC CASSTDINGYTF
- TRBJ2-7 TRBV9 TRBD1 TGTGCCAGCAGCGACCGGGACAGACCCTACGAGCAGTACTTC CASSDRDRPYEQYF
few TRBJ2-5 TRBV7-3 TRBD2 TGTGCCAGCAGCCTCGGACTAGCGGGAGGCCCCGGGGCAGAGACCCAGTACTTC CASSLGLAGGPGAETQYF
- TRBJ1-1 TRBV11-1 - TGTGCCAGCAGCTTAGCGGGGCAGGGCTGGACTGAAGCTTTCTTT CASSLAGQGWTEAFF
- TRBJ1-6 TRBV27 - TGTGCCAGCACCTTATCGCCGGGGGGGCCTATTAGGAATTCACCCCTCCACTTT CASTLSPGGPIRNSPLHF
- TRBJ2-7 TRBV5-4 - TGTGCCAGCAGCTTGGGCGGAACCTACGAGCAGTACTTC CASSLGGTYEQYF
- TRBJ2-5 TRBV5-5 - TGTGCCAGCAGCCCCCCAACAGGCCAAGAGACCCAGTACTTC CASSPPTGQETQYF
once TRBJ2-2 TRBV11-2 - TGTGCCAGCAGCTTAGTGGGGACTTCGAACACCGGGGAGCTGTTTTTT CASSLVGTSNTGELFF
few TRBJ2-5 TRBV11-2 - TGTGCCAGCAGCGACAAAAGGCGCTACCAGACTAGAGAGACCCAGTACTTC CASSDKRRYQTRETQYF
- TRBJ2-7 TRBV24-1 TRBD2 TGTGCCACCAGTGATCGGAATAGCGGGGCCGCCTACGAGCAGTACTTC CATSDRNSGAAYEQYF
- TRBJ2-7 TRBV19 TRBD2 TGTGCCAGTAGTACAGCCGGGACTAGCGGATACGAGCAGTACTTC CASSTAGTSGYEQYF
- TRBJ2-7 TRBV9 TRBD2 TGTGCCAGCAGCGTGGGTAGCGGGACTCACGAGCAGTACTTC CASSVGSGTHEQYF
- TRBJ2-1 TRBV29-1 - TGCAGCGTTGGAAGGGGTCCGGGCAATGAGCAGTTCTTC CSVGRGPGNEQFF